This T cell receptor (beta chain) was identified during a study of blood T cell repertoires in COVID-19. Overall study: PBMCs, B-cell-depleted T cells, or T cells were the source of the cDNA or gDNA that made up the material.

Donors were grouped by their self-reported clinical history. TCRdb keeps only in-frame clones here, not all; method: immunoSEQ multiplex PCR. The sample consists of approximately 170,000 clones, 70% to 85% of them appearing once. Germline CDR1 and CDR2: SGHVS and FNYEAQ. V shed 1 base, J shed 5 bases, and the junction held 8 bases outside the gene matches. The CDR3 runs to 17 residues. This sequence joins TRBV7-6 and TRBJ2-2; 9 positions agree with TRBD2. Sequenced: PBMCs or T cells enriched from blood (not recorded which). The sequence was collected from a man between 45 and 60 years old who had recovered from COVID-19. The CDR3 coding sequence is TGTGCCAGCAGCTTAGGTGCGGGGGGGCCAAAAACCGGGGAGCTGTTTTTT. Protein product: CASSLGAGGPKTGELFF.